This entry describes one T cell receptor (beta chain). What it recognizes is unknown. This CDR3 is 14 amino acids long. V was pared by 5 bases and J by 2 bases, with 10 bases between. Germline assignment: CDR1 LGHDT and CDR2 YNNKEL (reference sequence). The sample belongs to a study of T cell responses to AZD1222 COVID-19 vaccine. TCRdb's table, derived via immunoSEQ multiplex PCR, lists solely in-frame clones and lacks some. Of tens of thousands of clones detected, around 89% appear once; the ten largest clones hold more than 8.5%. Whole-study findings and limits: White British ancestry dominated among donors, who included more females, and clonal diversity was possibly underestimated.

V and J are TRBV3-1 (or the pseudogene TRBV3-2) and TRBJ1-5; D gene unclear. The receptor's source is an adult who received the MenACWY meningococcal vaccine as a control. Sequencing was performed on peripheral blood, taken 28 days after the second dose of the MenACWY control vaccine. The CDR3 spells CASSAGRGNQPQHF. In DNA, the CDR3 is TGTGCCAGCAGCGCGGGTCGAGGCAATCAGCCCCAGCATTTT.